Below are 28 T cell receptor beta chains sequenced from a single sample in a study of blood T cells in healthy people across ages. A second PCR, run for roughly 7 to 11 cycles, used a sample-barcoded 5' primer plus a J-beta primer mix. TCRdb reprocessed the 5' RACE reads with MiXCR, giving one entry per CDR3 protein. The profile shows hundreds of thousands of distinct CDR3 sequences, nearly 60% of them singletons. Sequencing was done on a sample of blood. The source of these receptors is a man aged 25-45 years in good health.

The chain recombines TRBV19 with TRBJ2-1, with TRBD2 matching over 11 bases. Germline V CDR1 and CDR2: LNHDA, SQIVND (reference sequence). The CDR3 loop spans 13 amino acids. J lost 9 bases, V lost 4 bases, and 2 bases had no gene match. CDR3 in amino acids: CASSTGTSGEQFF. The CDR3, as DNA: TGTGCCAGTAGTACCGGGACTAGCGGTGAGCAGTTCTTC.

This chain connects TRBV15 to TRBJ2-7, with 7 bases fitting TRBD2. Unmatched junction bases numbered 12, after V lost 0 bases and J lost 4 bases. Germline V gives CDR1 LNHNV, CDR2 YYDKDF (reference sequence). The CDR3 contains 17 residues. CDR3 nucleotide sequence: TGTGCCACCAGCAGAGAGATGGGCGGGGGTGGTTATTACGAGCAGTACTTC. Amino acids: CATSREMGGGGYYEQYF.

This clonotype appeared a few times. The J gene is TRBJ2-3, the V gene TRBV20-1, with 8 nucleotides matching TRBD2. Losses at the gene ends were 7 bases for V and 2 bases for J; bases not matched to a gene: 5. The CDR3 sequence is 13 residues long. CDR1 and CDR2 from the germline V gene are DFQATT and SNEGSKA (reference sequence). The DNA of the CDR3 is TGCAGTGTTGGCGGGAGGACCACAGATACGCAGTATTTT. Its protein product is CSVGGRTTDTQYF.

The chain couples TRBV20-1 to TRBJ2-1; D is unclear. This CDR3 region has 12 residues. The germline gives CDR1 DFQATT, CDR2 SNEGSKA (reference sequence). Trimming stripped 4 bases from V and 5 bases from J, with 9 bases between. The CDR3 is CSATLEDNEQFF. For the CDR3, the DNA is TGCAGTGCTACCCTAGAGGACAATGAGCAGTTCTTC.

This clonotype was seen a few times. DNA of the CDR3: TGTGCCAGCAGCCCCCCGACAGGGCGGGAGCAGTACTTC. This sequence encodes CASSPPTGREQYF. This chain uses TRBV28 with TRBJ2-7; 7 nucleotides agree with TRBD1. The V gene end was trimmed by 6 bases and the J gene end by 7 bases; junction bases not matched to a gene: 9. CDR1 and CDR2 from the germline V gene are MDHEN and SYDVKM. The CDR3 covers 13 residues.

V and J are TRBV29-1 and TRBJ1-5; D perhaps matches TRBD1 (6 bases). Germline values: CDR1 SQVTM, CDR2 ANQGSEA. CDR3 length: 13 residues. V lost 1 base and J 9 bases, leaving 13 bases between the germline ends. The CDR3 DNA reads TGCAGCGTTGAAGGGGGCAGGGGTCGGCCCCAGCATTTT. It specifies CSVEGGRGRPQHF.

This rearrangement joins TRBV20-1 to TRBJ2-3; no firm D call. This CDR3 contains 15 residues. CDR1 is DFQATT and CDR2 is SNEGSKA in the germline V gene (reference sequence). V lost 0 bases and J 2 bases, leaving 12 bases between the germline ends. The DNA of the CDR3 is TGCAGTGCTAGAGATCCGAATGGGGACACAGATACGCAGTATTTT. Translating gives CSARDPNGDTDTQYF.

This chain connects TRBV28 to TRBJ2-1; D unclear. The V and J ends lost 2 bases and 7 bases respectively, with 9 bases between them. Germline V CDR1 and CDR2: MDHEN, SYDVKM. This CDR3 contains 13 residues. This CDR3 reads CASSLKPYNEQFF. CDR3 DNA: TGTGCCAGCAGTTTAAAGCCATATAATGAGCAGTTCTTC.

The rearrangement uses TRBV7-2 and TRBJ2-1, with D tentatively TRBD1 (6 bases). This CDR3 comprises 16 residues. Germline lookup yields CDR1 SGHTA and CDR2 FQGNSA. V lost 5 bases and J lost 0, with 14 bases in between. CDR3 bases: TGTGCCAGCAGCCCAGGACTGGACAGCTCCTACAATGAGCAGTTCTTC. Amino acid sequence: CASSPGLDSSYNEQFF.

The V gene is TRBV5-6, the J gene TRBJ2-3; 10 bases align to TRBD1. Germline V lookup: CDR1 SGHDT, CDR2 YYEEEE. V dropped 4 bases and J dropped 6; count of bases not matched to a gene: 11. The CDR3 consists of 16 residues. In DNA, the CDR3 is TGTGCCAGCAGCGGAGCCGGGACAGGGGATTGGGATACGCAGTATTTT. It is translated as CASSGAGTGDWDTQYF.

The chain couples TRBV14 to TRBJ2-1; 14 positions match TRBD2. The junction had 10 bases not matched to a gene; V was cut back by 4 bases and J by 8 bases. Germline CDR1 SGHDN, CDR2 FVKESK. This CDR3 has 17 amino acids. The CDR3 sequence: CASSRRLAGGPTDEQFF. CDR3 nucleotides: TGTGCCAGCAGCCGCCGACTAGCGGGAGGGCCCACCGATGAGCAGTTCTTC.

The chain carries TRBV5-4 and TRBJ2-3, with D possibly TRBD2 on 6 matching bases. CDR3 length: 14 amino acids. V lost 5 bases, J lost 2 bases, and 12 bases lay in between. Germline V gene sequence: CDR1 SGHNT, CDR2 YYREEE (reference sequence). The CDR3 DNA reads as TGTGCCAGCAGGTGGGACTCCAACACAGATACGCAGTATTTT. This sequence encodes CASRWDSNTDTQYF.

This CDR3 is CSVEEGSGGFRYF. CDR3 in DNA: TGCAGCGTTGAAGAAGGGAGCGGGGGATTCCGGTACTTC. The V call is TRBV29-1, the J call TRBJ2-7; 8 bases fit TRBD2. V gave up 0 bases and J gave up 12 bases; unmatched junction bases: 10. The CDR3 length is 13 residues. Germline V gene data show CDR1 as SQVTM and CDR2 as ANQGSEA.

This rearrangement joins TRBV6-2 or TRBV6-3 to TRBJ2-7, with D tentatively TRBD1 or TRBD2 (5 bases each). The CDR3 sequence is 15 residues long. Germline lookup yields CDR1 MNHEY and CDR2 SVGEGT. Trimming removed 2 bases at V and 1 base at J, with 12 bases between. This CDR3 is CASSYGGLRSYEQYF. In nucleotides, the CDR3 is TGTGCCAGCAGTTACGGGGGATTGAGGTCCTACGAGCAGTACTTC.

As concerns this clonotype: A much larger clone is a single base away; this may be a read error. J is TRBJ2-5 and V is TRBV7-9, with D tentatively TRBD2 (5 bases). The J call could be wrong; TRBJ2-7 is a better fit for the DNA end. CDR1 and CDR2 from the germline V gene are SEHNR and FQNEAQ (reference sequence). CDR3 length equals 12 residues. The CDR3 region is CASRHDYREQYF. CDR3 nucleotides: TGTGCCAGCAGGCATGACTATCGCGAGCAGTACTTC.

The rearrangement uses TRBV7-2 and TRBJ2-5; no definite D call. CDR1 is SGHTA and CDR2 is FQGNSA in the germline V gene. The CDR3 has 13 residues. V shed 5 bases and J shed 4 bases, with 11 bases lying between them. As DNA, the CDR3 is TGTGCCAGCAGCCCCCACGCCCGAGAGACCCAGTACTTC. The encoded protein is CASSPHARETQYF.

This chain links TRBV29-1 with TRBJ2-5; tentatively, D is TRBD1 or TRBD2 (6 bases each). V was cut by 7 bases and J by 7 bases, with 13 bases left in between. CDR1 is SQVTM and CDR2 is ANQGSEA in the germline V gene. This CDR3 contains 11 residues. The CDR3 region is CSGGGGGTQYF. CDR3 nucleotide sequence: TGCAGCGGAGGAGGGGGAGGGACCCAGTACTTC.

A few counts support this clonotype. The J gene is TRBJ2-1, the V gene TRBV7-3; 10 nucleotides match TRBD2. There are 16 residues in the CDR3. Per germline, CDR1 SGHTA and CDR2 FQGTGA. V gave up 5 bases and J gave up 6 bases; unmatched junction bases: 10. The CDR3 sequence: CASSPLAGAGVNEQFF. DNA for the CDR3: TGTGCCAGCAGCCCTCTAGCGGGAGCGGGAGTCAATGAGCAGTTCTTC.

This clonotype was seen only once. Its ends do not fully match the called genes, so a read error is possible. The chain's CDR3 is CTSRAGGVEYF. In nucleotides, the CDR3 is TGTACCAGCAGGGCGGGTGGAGTTGAGTACTTC. The rearrangement links TRBV27 to TRBJ2-4, with D tentatively TRBD1 or TRBD2 (5 bases each). The germline gives CDR1 MNHEY, CDR2 SMNVEV (reference sequence). There are 11 residues in the CDR3.

V usage is TRBV7-7 and J usage is TRBJ2-5; tentatively, D is TRBD2 (5 bases). V lost 5 bases, J lost 5 bases, and 18 bases lay in between. The CDR3 spans 15 residues. CDR1 is SSHAT, CDR2 FNYEAQ, per germline (reference sequence). This chain's CDR3 is CASSPTLGRGETQYF. In DNA, the CDR3 is TGTGCCAGCAGCCCGACCCTCGGTAGAGGGGAGACCCAGTACTTC.

The rearrangement uses TRBV2 and TRBJ1-6; D call uncertain. From germline, CDR1 is SNHLY and CDR2 FYNNEI. The V end lost 6 bases, the J end lost 3 bases, and 9 bases lay between the germline ends. The CDR3 loop spans 14 amino acids. The DNA of the CDR3 is TGTGCCAGCAGGGATGACGGCTATAATTCACCCCTCCACTTT. Its protein is CASRDDGYNSPLHF.

A few counts support this clonotype. It is unclear where the CDR3 begins or ends on the DNA, so no DNA is shown, and the CDR3 is as TCRdb lists it. This chain links TRBV29-1 with TRBJ2-1; the D call of TRBD1 is as the table states it, not checked on the DNA. Germline CDR1 reads SQVTM; CDR2 reads ANQGSEA. The CDR3 comprises 9 residues, both ends counted. Here the CDR3 reads CSVGQGSFF.

This clonotype was picked up a small number of times. The chain couples TRBV20-1 to TRBJ2-7, with D perhaps matching TRBD2 (6 bases). CDR1 DFQATT and CDR2 SNEGSKA come from the germline V gene (reference sequence). CDR3 length equals 13 residues. The V and J ends lost 2 bases and 3 bases respectively, with 11 bases between them. CDR3 bases: TGCAGTGCTAGAACGGGGGTCAACTACGAGCAGTACTTC. It is translated as CSARTGVNYEQYF.

The V and J genes are TRBV19 and TRBJ2-5; perhaps TRBD1 as D (6 bases). From germline, CDR1 is LNHDA and CDR2 SQIVND (reference sequence). The CDR3 consists of 14 residues. Deletions cut 6 bases from V and 4 bases from J, with 15 bases between. CDR3 bases: TGTGCCAGTAGACTCCGGGACAACGGAGAGACCCAGTACTTC. This encodes CASRLRDNGETQYF.

This chain uses TRBV15 with TRBJ1-2; D unclear. V lost 3 bases to trimming and J lost 4 bases, with 12 bases between them. This CDR3 has 14 residues. Germline CDR1 reads LNHNV; CDR2 reads YYDKDF (reference sequence). CDR3 amino acids: CATSSRALSYGYTF. DNA of the CDR3: TGTGCCACCAGCAGCCGGGCGTTGAGCTATGGCTACACCTTC.

The chain is built from TRBV29-1 and TRBJ1-2; weak D call: TRBD1 (5 bases). Germline V gives CDR1 SQVTM, CDR2 ANQGSEA. This CDR3 has 12 amino acids. Trimming cost V 5 bases and J 8 bases, with 15 bases left between them. CDR3 sequence reads: CSVSGTGRGYTF. In DNA, the CDR3 is TGCAGCGTTTCAGGGACGGGCAGGGGCTACACCTTC.

V gene TRBV7-9 combines with J gene TRBJ2-7; 9 nucleotides line up with TRBD1. Germline V gene lookup returns CDR1 SEHNR and CDR2 FQNEAQ (reference sequence). The CDR3 contains 14 residues. With V trimmed by 1 base and J by 7 bases, 5 bases remained unmatched. CDR3 loop: CASSLDGTGREQYF. The CDR3 DNA reads as TGTGCCAGCAGCTTAGACGGGACAGGGCGGGAGCAGTACTTC.

This chain uses TRBV12-3 or TRBV12-4 with TRBJ1-4; 7 positions agree with TRBD1. The CDR3 has 14 amino acids. After removal of 5 bases from V and 11 bases from J, the junction contained 11 bases not matched to a gene. The CDR3 nucleotides read TGTGCCAGCAGTCAAAATCAGGGGGAGGGGAAACTGTTTTTT. Its protein is CASSQNQGEGKLFF.